This T cell receptor (beta chain) stems from a study of T cell responses to AZD1222 COVID-19 vaccine. General study points: Two AZD1222 doses significantly raised spike-specific TCR breadth and depth over controls. Nearly half of spike-specific TCRs reportedly go after variant regions that carry no mutations. White British ancestry dominated among donors, who included more females, and clonal diversity was possibly underestimated.

Some clones are missing from TCRdb's copy, which holds only in-frame ones; the method was immunoSEQ multiplex PCR. Seen here are 180,000 or so clones, 70% to 90% observed once, and the top ten hold roughly 4%. Trimming took off 3 bases at V and 4 bases at J, with 21 bases between the two ends. CDR1 and CDR2 (germline): MGHRA, YSYEKL. The CDR3 is made up of 17 amino acids. Notes on this clone: The antigen remains undetermined.

This sample comprised peripheral blood, obtained 28 days after the second dose of the MenACWY control vaccine. The sequence was obtained from an adult who received the MenACWY meningococcal vaccine as a control. J is TRBJ1-2 and V is TRBV4-1; no clear D. CDR3 coding DNA: TGCGCCAGCAGCCACCTCGTGGGCCAGAAGGCTAGCTATGGCTACACCTTC. Translated, it gives CASSHLVGQKASYGYTF.